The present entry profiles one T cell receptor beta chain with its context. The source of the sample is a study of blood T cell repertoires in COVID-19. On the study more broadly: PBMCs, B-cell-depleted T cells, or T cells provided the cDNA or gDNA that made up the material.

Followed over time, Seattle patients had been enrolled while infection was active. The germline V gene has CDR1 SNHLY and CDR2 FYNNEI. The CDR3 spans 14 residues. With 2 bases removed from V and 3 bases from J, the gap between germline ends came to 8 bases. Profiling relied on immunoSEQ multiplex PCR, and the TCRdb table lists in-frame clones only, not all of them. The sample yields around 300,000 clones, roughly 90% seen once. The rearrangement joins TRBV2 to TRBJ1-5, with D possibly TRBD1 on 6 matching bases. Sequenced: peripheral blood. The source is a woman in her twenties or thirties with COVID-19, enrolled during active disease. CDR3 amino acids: CASSEHRDNQPQHF. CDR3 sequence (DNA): TGTGCCAGCAGTGAACACAGGGACAATCAGCCCCAGCATTTT.